This T cell receptor beta chain emerged from a study of CD8 T cells in ankylosing spondylitis. Construction of TCR beta libraries was performed using quantitative 5'-RACE with molecular barcodes. In TCRdb, the 5' RACE reads were re-called with MiXCR into one record per CDR3 protein. This sample carries hundreds of thousands of distinct CDR3 sequences, around 20% of them seen once, and the ten largest clones take 3.5%. Whole-study results and caveats: Blood of patients with ankylosing spondylitis appeared to be characterized by a TCR beta motif of seven or eight highly homologous variants. Reports say disease-linked clones showed up significantly more in matched ankylosing spondylitis synovial fluid. Reactive arthritis synovial fluid and blood previously showed some of these motif variants.

This clonotype came up a few times. As yet, its antigen is unknown. Sequenced sample: blood, either unsorted or a sorted T cell fraction (not recorded which). The source of this sequence is a female donor with ankylosing spondylitis or in good health (not recorded which).

The CDR3 sequence: CSAKIRGELFF. CDR3 nucleotides: TGCAGTGCCAAAATTCGAGGGGAGCTGTTTTTT. The chain employs TRBV20-1 and TRBJ2-2; D remains ambiguous. The ends were cut back, 6 bases at V and 8 bases at J, with 10 bases in the middle. This CDR3 has 11 residues. Germline V lookup: CDR1 DFQATT, CDR2 SNEGSKA (reference sequence).